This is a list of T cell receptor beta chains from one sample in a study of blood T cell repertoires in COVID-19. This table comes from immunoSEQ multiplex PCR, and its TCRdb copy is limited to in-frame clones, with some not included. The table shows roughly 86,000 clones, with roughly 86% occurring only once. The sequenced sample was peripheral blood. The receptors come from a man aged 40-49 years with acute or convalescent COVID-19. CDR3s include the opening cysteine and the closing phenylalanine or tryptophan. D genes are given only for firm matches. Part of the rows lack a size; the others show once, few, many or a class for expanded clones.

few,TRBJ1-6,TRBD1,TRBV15,TGTGCCACCAGCAACGACAGGGTCGGCTCACCCCTCCACTTT,CATSNDRVGSPLHF
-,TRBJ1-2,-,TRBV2,TGTGCCAGCAGTGATACGGGGGGCGGTGGCTATGGCTACACCTTC,CASSDTGGGGYGYTF
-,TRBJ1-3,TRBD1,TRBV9,TGTGCCAGCAGCGCCGGACAGGGGGGAAACACCATATATTTT,CASSAGQGGNTIYF
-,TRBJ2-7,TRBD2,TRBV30,TGTGCCTGGAGTGGGTCTAGCGGGATTGTCACCTACGAGCAGTACTTC,CAWSGSSGIVTYEQYF
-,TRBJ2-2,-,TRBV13,TGTGCCAGCAGCTTAGCAGGCGGGGAGCTGTTTTTT,CASSLAGGELFF
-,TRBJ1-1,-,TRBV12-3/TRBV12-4,TGTGCCAGCAGTTTCGGACAGATTGAAGCTTTCTTT,CASSFGQIEAFF
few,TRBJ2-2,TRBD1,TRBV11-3,TGTGCCAGCAGCCAAACGACAGGGATCGGGGAGCTGTTTTTT,CASSQTTGIGELFF
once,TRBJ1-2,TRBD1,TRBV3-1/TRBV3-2,TGTGCCAGCAGCCAACCGGGACAGGGTTATGGCTACACCTTC,CASSQPGQGYGYTF
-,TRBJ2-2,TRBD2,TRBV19,TGTGCCAGTAGTATGGGACTAGCGGGAGTTAGCACCGGGGAGCTGTTTTTT,CASSMGLAGVSTGELFF
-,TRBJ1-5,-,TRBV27,TGTGCCAGCAGTCAGATTCAGGGTCAGCCCCAGCATTTT,CASSQIQGQPQHF
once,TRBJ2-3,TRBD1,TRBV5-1,TGCGCCAGCAGCCCACAGCTGGACAGGCGCACAGATACGCAGTATTTT,CASSPQLDRRTDTQYF
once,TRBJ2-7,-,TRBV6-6,TGTGCCAGCAGCCGCGACAGGAATTACGAGCAGTACTTC,CASSRDRNYEQYF
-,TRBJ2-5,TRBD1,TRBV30,TGTGCCTGGAGCGAGACAGGGCTAGAGACCCAGTACTTC,CAWSETGLETQYF